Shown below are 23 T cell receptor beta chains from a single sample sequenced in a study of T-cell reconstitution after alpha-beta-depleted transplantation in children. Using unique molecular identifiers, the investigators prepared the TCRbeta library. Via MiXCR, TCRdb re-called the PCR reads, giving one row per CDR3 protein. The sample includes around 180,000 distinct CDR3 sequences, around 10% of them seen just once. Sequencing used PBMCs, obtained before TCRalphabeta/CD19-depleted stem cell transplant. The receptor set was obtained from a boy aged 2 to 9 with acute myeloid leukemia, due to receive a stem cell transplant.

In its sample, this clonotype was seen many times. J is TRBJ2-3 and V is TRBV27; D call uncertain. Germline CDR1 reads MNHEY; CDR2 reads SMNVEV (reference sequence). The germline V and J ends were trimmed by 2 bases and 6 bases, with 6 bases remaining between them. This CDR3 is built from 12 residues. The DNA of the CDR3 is TGTGCCAGCAGTTTAATTGGGGATACGCAGTATTTT. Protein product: CASSLIGDTQYF.

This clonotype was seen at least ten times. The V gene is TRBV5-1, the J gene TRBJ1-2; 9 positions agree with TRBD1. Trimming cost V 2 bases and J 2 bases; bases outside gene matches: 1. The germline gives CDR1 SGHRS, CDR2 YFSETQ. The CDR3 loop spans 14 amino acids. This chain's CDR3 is CASSFGTGNYGYTF. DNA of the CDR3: TGCGCCAGCAGCTTCGGGACAGGGAACTATGGCTACACCTTC. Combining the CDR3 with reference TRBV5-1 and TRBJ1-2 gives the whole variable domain KAGVTQTPRYLIKTRGQQVTLSCSPISGHRSVSWYQQTPGQGLQFLFEYFSETQRNKGNFPGRFSGRQFSNSRSEMNVSTLELGDSALYLCASSFGTGNYGYTFGSGTRLTVV.

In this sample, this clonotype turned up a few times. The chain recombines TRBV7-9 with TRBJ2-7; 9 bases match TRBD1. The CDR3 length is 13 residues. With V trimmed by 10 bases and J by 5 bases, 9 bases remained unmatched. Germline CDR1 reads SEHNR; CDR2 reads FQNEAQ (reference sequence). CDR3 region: CAIGGTGIHEQYV. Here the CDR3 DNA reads TGTGCCATCGGCGGGACAGGGATCCACGAGCAGTACGTC.

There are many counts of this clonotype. The CDR3 DNA sequence: TGCGCCAGCAGCTTGTGGGGGGGCACAGATACGCAGTATTTT. Translating it yields CASSLWGGTDTQYF. The genes are TRBV5-1 and TRBJ2-3, with TRBD2 as a possible D gene (6 bases). V lost 1 base and J lost 1, with 7 bases in between. This CDR3 is built from 14 residues. Germline loops: CDR1 SGHRS, CDR2 YFSETQ.

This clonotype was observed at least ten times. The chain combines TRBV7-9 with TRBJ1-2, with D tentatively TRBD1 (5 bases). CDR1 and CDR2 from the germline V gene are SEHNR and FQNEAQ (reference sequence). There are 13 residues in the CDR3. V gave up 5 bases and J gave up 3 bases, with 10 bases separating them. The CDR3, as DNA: TGTGCCAGCAGCGGCACAGGATACTATGGCTACACCTTC. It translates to CASSGTGYYGYTF.

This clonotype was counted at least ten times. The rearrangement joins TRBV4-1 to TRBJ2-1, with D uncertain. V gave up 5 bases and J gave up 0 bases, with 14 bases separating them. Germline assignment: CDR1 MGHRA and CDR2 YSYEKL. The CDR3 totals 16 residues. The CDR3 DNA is TGCGCCAGCAGCAAATCCGGGCCCCGCTCCTACAATGAGCAGTTCTTC. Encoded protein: CASSKSGPRSYNEQFF.

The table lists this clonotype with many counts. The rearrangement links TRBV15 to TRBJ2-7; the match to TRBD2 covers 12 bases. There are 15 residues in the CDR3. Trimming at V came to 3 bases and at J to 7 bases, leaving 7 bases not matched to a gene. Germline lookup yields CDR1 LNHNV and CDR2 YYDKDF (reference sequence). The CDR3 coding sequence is TGTGCCACCAGCAGGGCACTAGCGGGAGGAAGAGAGCAGTACTTC. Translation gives CATSRALAGGREQYF. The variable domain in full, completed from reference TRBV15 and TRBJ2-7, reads DAMVIQNPRYQVTQFGKPVTLSCSQTLNHNVMYWYQQKSSQAPKLLFHYYDKDFNNEADTPDNFQSRRPNTSFCFLDIRSPGLGDTAMYLCATSRALAGGREQYFGPGTRLTVT.

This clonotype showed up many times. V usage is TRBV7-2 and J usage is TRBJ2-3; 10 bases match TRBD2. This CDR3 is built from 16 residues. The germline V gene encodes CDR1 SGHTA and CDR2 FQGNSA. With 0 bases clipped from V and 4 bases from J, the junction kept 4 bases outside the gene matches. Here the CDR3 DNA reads TGTGCCAGCAGCTTAGCGCGACTAGCGGGCGCAGATACGCAGTATTTT. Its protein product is CASSLARLAGADTQYF.

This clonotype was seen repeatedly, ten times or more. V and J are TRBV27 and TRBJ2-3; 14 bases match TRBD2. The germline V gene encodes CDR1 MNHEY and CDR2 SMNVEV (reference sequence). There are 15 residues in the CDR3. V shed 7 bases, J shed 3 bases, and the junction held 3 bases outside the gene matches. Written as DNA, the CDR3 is TGTGCCAGCATAGGACTAGCGGGAGGAACAGATACGCAGTATTTT. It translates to CASIGLAGGTDTQYF.

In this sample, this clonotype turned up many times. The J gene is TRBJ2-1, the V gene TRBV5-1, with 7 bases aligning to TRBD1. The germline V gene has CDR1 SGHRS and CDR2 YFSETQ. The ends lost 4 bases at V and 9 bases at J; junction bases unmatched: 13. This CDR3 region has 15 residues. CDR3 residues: CASSPLQGLFAEQFF. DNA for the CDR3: TGCGCCAGCAGCCCACTACAGGGGTTATTTGCTGAGCAGTTCTTC.

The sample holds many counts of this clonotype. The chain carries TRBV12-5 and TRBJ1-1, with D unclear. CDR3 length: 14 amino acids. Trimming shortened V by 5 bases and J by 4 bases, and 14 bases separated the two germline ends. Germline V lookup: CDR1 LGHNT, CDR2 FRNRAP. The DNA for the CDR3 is TGTGCTAGTGGTCCAAGCTTGTGGGGCACTGAAGCTTTCTTT. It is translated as CASGPSLWGTEAFF.

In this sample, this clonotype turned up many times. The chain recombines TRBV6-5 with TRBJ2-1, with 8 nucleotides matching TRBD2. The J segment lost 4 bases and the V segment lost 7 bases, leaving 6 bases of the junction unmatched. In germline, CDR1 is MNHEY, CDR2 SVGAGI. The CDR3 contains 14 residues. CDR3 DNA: TGTGCCAGCAAAACCGGGACTAGTTACAATGAGCAGTTCTTC. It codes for CASKTGTSYNEQFF.

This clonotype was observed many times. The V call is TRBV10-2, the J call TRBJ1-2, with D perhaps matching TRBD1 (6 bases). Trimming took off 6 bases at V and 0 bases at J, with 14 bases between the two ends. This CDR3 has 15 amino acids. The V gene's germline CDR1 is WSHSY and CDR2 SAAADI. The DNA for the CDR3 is TGCGCCAGCAGCGGACTTTACAGGGCTAACTATGGCTACACCTTC. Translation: CASSGLYRANYGYTF.

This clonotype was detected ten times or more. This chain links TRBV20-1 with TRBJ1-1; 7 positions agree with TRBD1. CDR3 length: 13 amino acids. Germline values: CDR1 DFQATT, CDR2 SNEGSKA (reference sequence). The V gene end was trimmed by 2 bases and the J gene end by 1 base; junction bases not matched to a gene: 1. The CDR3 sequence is CSARRQGNTEAFF. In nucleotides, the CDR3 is TGCAGTGCTAGAAGACAGGGGAACACTGAAGCTTTCTTT.

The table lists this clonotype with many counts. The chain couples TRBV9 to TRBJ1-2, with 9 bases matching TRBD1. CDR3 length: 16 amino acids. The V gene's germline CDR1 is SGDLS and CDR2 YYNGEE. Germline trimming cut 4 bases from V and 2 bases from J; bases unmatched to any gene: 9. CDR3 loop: CASSPWTGDINYGYTF. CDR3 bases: TGTGCCAGCAGCCCTTGGACAGGGGACATCAACTATGGCTACACCTTC.

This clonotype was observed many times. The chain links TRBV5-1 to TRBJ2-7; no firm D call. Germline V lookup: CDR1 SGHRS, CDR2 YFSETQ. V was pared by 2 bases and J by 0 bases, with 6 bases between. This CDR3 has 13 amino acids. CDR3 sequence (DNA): TGCGCCAGCAGCTTCACATACTCCTACGAGCAGTACTTC. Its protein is CASSFTYSYEQYF. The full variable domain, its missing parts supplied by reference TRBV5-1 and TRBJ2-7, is KAGVTQTPRYLIKTRGQQVTLSCSPISGHRSVSWYQQTPGQGLQFLFEYFSETQRNKGNFPGRFSGRQFSNSRSEMNVSTLELGDSALYLCASSFTYSYEQYFGPGTRLTVT.

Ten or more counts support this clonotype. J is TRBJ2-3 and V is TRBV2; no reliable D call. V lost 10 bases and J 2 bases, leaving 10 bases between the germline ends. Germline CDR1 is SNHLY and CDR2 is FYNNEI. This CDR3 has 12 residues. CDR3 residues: CAMTLFTDTQYF. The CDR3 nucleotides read TGTGCCATGACTTTATTCACAGATACGCAGTATTTT.

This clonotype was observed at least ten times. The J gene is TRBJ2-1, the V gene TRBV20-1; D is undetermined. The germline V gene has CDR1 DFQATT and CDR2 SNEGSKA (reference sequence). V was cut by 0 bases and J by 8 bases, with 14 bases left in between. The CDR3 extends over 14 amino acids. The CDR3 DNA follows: TGCAGTGCTAGAGATCCCAGTTACGCGGATGAGCAGTTCTTC. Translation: CSARDPSYADEQFF.

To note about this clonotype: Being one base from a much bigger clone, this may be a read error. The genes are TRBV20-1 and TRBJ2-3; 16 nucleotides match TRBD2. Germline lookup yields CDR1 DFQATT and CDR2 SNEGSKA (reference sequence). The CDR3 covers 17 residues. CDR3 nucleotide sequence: TGCTGTGCTTCCGGGACTAGCGGGGGGGATGTCACAGATACGCAGTATTTT. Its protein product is CCASGTSGGDVTDTQYF.

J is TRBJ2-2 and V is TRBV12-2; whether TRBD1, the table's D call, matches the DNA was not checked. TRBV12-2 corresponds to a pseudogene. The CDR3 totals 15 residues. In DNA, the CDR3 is TGTGCAAGTCGCTCACCGGGCATGGACACCGGGGAGCTGTTTTTT. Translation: CASRSPGMDTGELFF.

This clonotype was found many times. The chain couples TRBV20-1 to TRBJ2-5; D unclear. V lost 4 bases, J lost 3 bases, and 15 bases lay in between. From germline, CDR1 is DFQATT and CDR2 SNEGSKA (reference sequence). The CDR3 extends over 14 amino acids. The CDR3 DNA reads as TGCAGTGCTATCCACCCGGGCACCGAAGAGACCCAGTACTTC. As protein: CSAIHPGTEETQYF.

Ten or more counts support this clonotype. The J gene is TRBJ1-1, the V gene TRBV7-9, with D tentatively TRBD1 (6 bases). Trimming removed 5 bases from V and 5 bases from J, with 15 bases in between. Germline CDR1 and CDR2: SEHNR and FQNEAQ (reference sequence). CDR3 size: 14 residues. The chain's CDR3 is CASSDSWQGTEAFF. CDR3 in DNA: TGTGCCAGCAGCGACTCGTGGCAGGGGACTGAAGCTTTCTTT.

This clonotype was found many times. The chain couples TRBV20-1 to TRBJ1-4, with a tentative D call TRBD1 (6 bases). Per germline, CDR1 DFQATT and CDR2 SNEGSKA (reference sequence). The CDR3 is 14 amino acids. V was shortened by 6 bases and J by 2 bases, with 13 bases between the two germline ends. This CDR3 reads CSALGGGTNEKLFF. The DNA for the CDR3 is TGCAGTGCCCTCGGAGGGGGTACTAATGAAAAACTGTTTTTT.